These T cell receptor beta chains were read from a single sample in a study of vaccination effects on CD4 cells after COVID-19. Clones were sequenced by immunoSEQ multiplex PCR, and TCRdb holds only the in-frame ones, with some missing. The table lists tens of thousands of clones, around 74% of them singletons, with roughly 7.8% in the top ten. Their cognate antigens are unknown. Sequencing was performed on CD4+ T cells from PBMCs cultured without peptide, taken before COVID-19 vaccination. The receptors derive from a human donor who had a prior SARS-CoV-2 infection. CDR3s include the opening cysteine and the closing phenylalanine or tryptophan. The order of the fields is J gene, V gene, D gene, clone size, CDR3 protein, CDR3 DNA. The D gene is left open where the match is weak. The listing skips clone size in some rows; elsewhere it reads once, few, many or a size class.

j_call: TRBJ1-3
v_call: TRBV5-6
d_call: .
clone_size: .
cdr3_aa: CASSLRLGRNTIYF
cdr3_nt: TGTGCCAGCAGCTTGAGGTTGGGGAGAAACACCATATATTTT

j_call: TRBJ1-2
v_call: TRBV9
d_call: TRBD1
clone_size: .
cdr3_aa: CASSAGQGQPERGYTF
cdr3_nt: TGTGCCAGCAGCGCTGGACAGGGTCAACCGGAGCGGGGCTACACCTTC

j_call: TRBJ2-7
v_call: TRBV3-1/TRBV3-2
d_call: .
clone_size: .
cdr3_aa: CASSQDSARRQYF
cdr3_nt: TGTGCCAGCAGCCAAGATTCCGCGCGGAGGCAGTACTTC

j_call: TRBJ1-1
v_call: TRBV11-1
d_call: .
clone_size: .
cdr3_aa: CASSYWENTEAFF
cdr3_nt: TGTGCCAGCAGCTATTGGGAGAACACTGAAGCTTTCTTT

j_call: TRBJ1-6
v_call: TRBV14
d_call: .
clone_size: .
cdr3_aa: CASSLIGFDSPLHF
cdr3_nt: TGTGCCAGCAGCCTTATAGGCTTTGACTCACCCCTCCACTTT

j_call: TRBJ1-1
v_call: TRBV18
d_call: TRBD1
clone_size: .
cdr3_aa: CASSPQGAGAGTEAFF
cdr3_nt: TGTGCCAGCTCACCTCAGGGGGCAGGCGCTGGCACTGAAGCTTTCTTT

j_call: TRBJ2-2
v_call: TRBV6-5
d_call: .
clone_size: .
cdr3_aa: CASRNMGTGELFF
cdr3_nt: TGTGCCAGCAGGAATATGGGCACCGGGGAGCTGTTTTTT

j_call: TRBJ1-2
v_call: TRBV5-1
d_call: .
clone_size: .
cdr3_aa: CASSLPRGPTRDGYTF
cdr3_nt: TGCGCCAGCAGCCTACCCCGAGGGCCTACTCGGGATGGCTACACCTTC

j_call: TRBJ2-2
v_call: TRBV6-2/TRBV6-3
d_call: TRBD1
clone_size: .
cdr3_aa: CASSYSPGTANTGELFF
cdr3_nt: TGTGCCAGCAGTTACAGTCCCGGGACAGCCAACACCGGGGAGCTGTTTTTT

j_call: TRBJ2-5
v_call: TRBV10-3
d_call: .
clone_size: .
cdr3_aa: CAISEYRAETQYF
cdr3_nt: TGTGCCATCAGTGAATACCGGGCGGAGACCCAGTACTTC

j_call: TRBJ2-3
v_call: TRBV10-3
d_call: TRBD2
clone_size: .
cdr3_aa: CAIRPSGGTDTQYF
cdr3_nt: TGTGCCATCAGGCCTAGCGGGGGCACAGATACGCAGTATTTT

j_call: TRBJ2-7
v_call: TRBV28
d_call: TRBD2
clone_size: .
cdr3_aa: CASSPQSTSGHEQYF
cdr3_nt: TGTGCCAGCAGCCCCCAATCAACTAGCGGACACGAGCAGTACTTC

j_call: TRBJ2-7
v_call: TRBV7-9
d_call: .
clone_size: .
cdr3_aa: CASKEWDFGHEQYF
cdr3_nt: TGTGCCAGCAAGGAGTGGGACTTCGGGCACGAGCAGTACTTC

j_call: TRBJ2-3
v_call: TRBV13
d_call: TRBD2
clone_size: few
cdr3_aa: CASSLILAGDTQYF
cdr3_nt: TGTGCCAGCAGCTTAATACTAGCGGGGGATACGCAGTATTTT

j_call: TRBJ1-3
v_call: TRBV27
d_call: TRBD1
clone_size: .
cdr3_aa: CASSLSTGGEDTIYF
cdr3_nt: TGTGCCAGCAGTTTATCGACAGGGGGCGAGGACACCATATATTTT

j_call: TRBJ1-1
v_call: TRBV7-3
d_call: .
clone_size: few
cdr3_aa: CASSLRGGMAEAFF
cdr3_nt: TGTGCCAGCAGCCTAAGGGGTGGGATGGCTGAAGCTTTCTTT

j_call: TRBJ1-2
v_call: TRBV6-1
d_call: TRBD1
clone_size: once
cdr3_aa: CASSGKSGTAIYYGYTF
cdr3_nt: TGTGCCAGCAGTGGAAAATCCGGGACAGCGATTTATTATGGCTACACCTTC

j_call: TRBJ2-7
v_call: TRBV27
d_call: .
clone_size: .
cdr3_aa: CASSTQWSPVYEQYF
cdr3_nt: TGTGCCAGCAGTACCCAGTGGTCCCCTGTGTACGAGCAGTACTTC

j_call: TRBJ2-7
v_call: TRBV2
d_call: .
clone_size: .
cdr3_aa: CASSEGSYEQYF
cdr3_nt: TGTGCCAGCAGTGAGGGATCCTACGAGCAGTACTTC

j_call: TRBJ2-1
v_call: TRBV24-1
d_call: .
clone_size: once
cdr3_aa: CATSDQTGEGRYNEQFF
cdr3_nt: TGTGCCACCAGTGATCAAACAGGGGAAGGGAGGTACAATGAGCAGTTCTTC

j_call: TRBJ1-2
v_call: TRBV19
d_call: .
clone_size: .
cdr3_aa: CASSIDVNRVYGYTF
cdr3_nt: TGTGCCAGTAGTATAGATGTAAACCGCGTCTATGGCTACACCTTC

j_call: TRBJ2-1
v_call: TRBV7-3
d_call: TRBD2
clone_size: few
cdr3_aa: CASSPTGAGGTNEQFF
cdr3_nt: TGTGCCAGCAGCCCAACGGGGGCGGGAGGGACCAATGAGCAGTTCTTC

j_call: TRBJ2-3
v_call: TRBV9
d_call: .
clone_size: .
cdr3_aa: CASSVRPASSTDTQYF
cdr3_nt: TGTGCCAGCAGCGTACGACCAGCCTCTAGCACAGATACGCAGTATTTT

j_call: TRBJ1-4
v_call: TRBV14
d_call: TRBD1
clone_size: .
cdr3_aa: CASSQGQGGKNEKLFF
cdr3_nt: TGTGCCAGCAGCCAAGGACAGGGGGGTAAAAATGAAAAACTGTTTTTT

j_call: TRBJ2-5
v_call: TRBV12-5
d_call: .
clone_size: .
cdr3_aa: CASGIHTGKETQYF
cdr3_nt: TGTGCTAGTGGGATCCATACAGGGAAAGAGACCCAGTACTTC

j_call: TRBJ1-6
v_call: TRBV6-5
d_call: .
clone_size: .
cdr3_aa: CASSYGGDHSPLHF
cdr3_nt: TGTGCCAGCAGTTACGGAGGGGATCACTCACCCCTCCACTTT

j_call: TRBJ2-3
v_call: TRBV7-3
d_call: .
clone_size: .
cdr3_aa: CASSMQGADTQYF
cdr3_nt: TGTGCCAGCAGCATGCAAGGGGCAGATACGCAGTATTTT

j_call: TRBJ2-2
v_call: TRBV7-8
d_call: TRBD2
clone_size: .
cdr3_aa: CASSYGLAVHTGELFF
cdr3_nt: TGTGCCAGCAGCTACGGACTAGCGGTACACACCGGGGAGCTGTTTTTT

j_call: TRBJ1-4
v_call: TRBV6-5
d_call: TRBD1
clone_size: .
cdr3_aa: CASSVTGTANEKLFF
cdr3_nt: TGTGCCAGCAGCGTGACTGGGACAGCAAATGAAAAACTGTTTTTT